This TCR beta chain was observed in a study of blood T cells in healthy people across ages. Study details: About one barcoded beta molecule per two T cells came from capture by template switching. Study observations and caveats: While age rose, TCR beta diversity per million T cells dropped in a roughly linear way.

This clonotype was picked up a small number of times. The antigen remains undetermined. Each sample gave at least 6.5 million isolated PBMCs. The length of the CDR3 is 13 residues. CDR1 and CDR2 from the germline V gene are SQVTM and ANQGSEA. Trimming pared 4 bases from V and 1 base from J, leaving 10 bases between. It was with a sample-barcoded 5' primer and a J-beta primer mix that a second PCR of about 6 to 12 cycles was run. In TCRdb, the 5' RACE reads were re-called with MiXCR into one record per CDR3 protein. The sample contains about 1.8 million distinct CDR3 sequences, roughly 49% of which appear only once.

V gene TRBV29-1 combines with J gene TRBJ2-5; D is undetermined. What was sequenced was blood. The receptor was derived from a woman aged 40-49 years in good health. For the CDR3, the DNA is TGCAGCGTTGTGGCCGCCTCCCAAGAGACCCAGTACTTC. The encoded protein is CSVVAASQETQYF. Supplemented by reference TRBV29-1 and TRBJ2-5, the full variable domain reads SAVISQKPSRDICQRGTSLTIQCQVDSQVTMMFWYRQQPGQSLTLIATANQGSEATYESGFVIDKFPISRPNLTFSTLTVSNMSPEDSSIYLCSVVAASQETQYFGPGTRLLVL.